A single sample is the source of the 3 T cell receptor beta chains below, sequenced in a study of T-cell memory formation after mild COVID-19. One entry per CDR3 protein, called by TCRdb with MiXCR from the 5' RACE reads. Of roughly 550,000 distinct CDR3 sequences in the sample, around 21% were seen once. The sequencing input was PBMCs or a T cell subset sorted from them (not recorded which). The source of these receptors is an adult woman who had mild COVID-19 (a few samples of this study predate the infection). Cell type and time point are not known.

This clonotype came up a few times. V usage is TRBV7-8 and J usage is TRBJ2-1; TRBD1 might be the D (6 bases). Germline CDR1 is SGHVS and CDR2 is FQNEAQ. V was clipped by 0 bases and J by 5 bases, with 14 bases between them. This CDR3 is built from 16 residues. The CDR3 sequence: CASSLAIWGLDNEQFF. For the CDR3, the DNA is TGTGCCAGCAGCTTAGCGATCTGGGGGCTTGACAATGAGCAGTTCTTC. Combining the CDR3 with reference TRBV7-8 and TRBJ2-1 gives the whole variable domain GAGVSQSPRYKVAKRGQDVALRCDPISGHVSLFWYQQALGQGPEFLTYFQNEAQLDKSGLPSDRFFAERPEGSVSTLKIQRTQQEDSAVYLCASSLAIWGLDNEQFFGPGTRLTVL.

The chain employs TRBV29-1 and TRBJ2-3; D assignment may be TRBD1 or TRBD2 (6 bases each). The CDR3 covers 14 residues. CDR1 and CDR2 (germline): SQVTM, ANQGSEA. V gave up 1 base and J gave up 4 bases, with 12 bases separating them. CDR3 sequence reads: CSVEGGAHPDTQYF. CDR3 nucleotide sequence: TGCAGCGTTGAAGGGGGGGCCCACCCAGATACGCAGTATTTT.

This clonotype has a handful of counts. The gene calls are TRBV5-1 and TRBJ2-1; D ambiguous. The CDR3 contains 14 residues. The germline gives CDR1 SGHRS, CDR2 YFSETQ. V was trimmed by 0 bases and J by 5 bases, leaving 9 bases between them. CDR3 sequence reads: CASSLGDTHNEQFF. CDR3 nucleotides: TGCGCCAGCAGCTTGGGAGACACCCACAATGAGCAGTTCTTC.